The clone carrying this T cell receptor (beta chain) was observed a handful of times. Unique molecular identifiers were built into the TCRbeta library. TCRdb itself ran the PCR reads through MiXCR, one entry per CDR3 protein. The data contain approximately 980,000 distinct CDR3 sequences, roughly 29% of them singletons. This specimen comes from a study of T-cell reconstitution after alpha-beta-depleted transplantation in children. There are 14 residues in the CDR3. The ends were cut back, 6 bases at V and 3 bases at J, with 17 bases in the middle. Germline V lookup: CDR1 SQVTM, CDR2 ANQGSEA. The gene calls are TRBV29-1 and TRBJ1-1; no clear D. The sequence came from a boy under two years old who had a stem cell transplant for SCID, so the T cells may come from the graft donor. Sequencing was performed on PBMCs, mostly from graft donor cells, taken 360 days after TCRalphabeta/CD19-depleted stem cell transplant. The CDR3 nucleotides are TGCAGCGTAGCCGGACGGAAAAATCACACTGAAGCTTTCTTT. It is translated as CSVAGRKNHTEAFF.